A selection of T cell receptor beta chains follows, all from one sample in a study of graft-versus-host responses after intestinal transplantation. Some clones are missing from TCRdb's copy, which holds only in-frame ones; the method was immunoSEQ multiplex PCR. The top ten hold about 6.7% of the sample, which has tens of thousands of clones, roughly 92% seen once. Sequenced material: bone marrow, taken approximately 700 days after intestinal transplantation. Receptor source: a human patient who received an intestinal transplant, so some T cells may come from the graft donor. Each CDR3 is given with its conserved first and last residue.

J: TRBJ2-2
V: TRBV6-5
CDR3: CASSRDTNTGELFF

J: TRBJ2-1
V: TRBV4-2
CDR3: CASSQDPGEWVEQFF

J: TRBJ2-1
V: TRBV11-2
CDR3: CASSPNRGGHVRFF

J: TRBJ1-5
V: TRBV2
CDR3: CASSEEGFSINQPQHF

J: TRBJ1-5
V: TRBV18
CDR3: CASSLQQGINQPQHF

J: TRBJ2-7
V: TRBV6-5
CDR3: CASGVGRAAYEQYF

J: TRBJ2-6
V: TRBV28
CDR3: CASSFPMAGGSFGANVLTF

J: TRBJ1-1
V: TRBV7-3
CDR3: CASSARRNTEAFF

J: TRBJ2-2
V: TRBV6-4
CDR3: CASRVNQGTGELFF

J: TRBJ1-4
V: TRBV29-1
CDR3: CSVGKGTTNEKLFF